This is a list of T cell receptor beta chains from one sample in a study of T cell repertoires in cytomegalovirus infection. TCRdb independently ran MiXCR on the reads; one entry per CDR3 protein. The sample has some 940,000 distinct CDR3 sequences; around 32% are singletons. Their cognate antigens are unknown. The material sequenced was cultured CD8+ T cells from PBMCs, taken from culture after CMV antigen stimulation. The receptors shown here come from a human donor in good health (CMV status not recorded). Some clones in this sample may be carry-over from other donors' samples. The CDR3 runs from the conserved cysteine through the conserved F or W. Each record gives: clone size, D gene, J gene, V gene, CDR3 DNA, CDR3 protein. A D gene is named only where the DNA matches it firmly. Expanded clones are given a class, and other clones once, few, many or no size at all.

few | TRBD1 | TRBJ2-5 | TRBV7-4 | TGTGCCAGCAGCTCCGATGGGGACAGACAAGAGACCCAGTACTTC | CASSSDGDRQETQYF
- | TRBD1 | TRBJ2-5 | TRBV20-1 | TGCAGTGCTATGACAGGGGCTGAAGAGACCCAGTACTTC | CSAMTGAEETQYF
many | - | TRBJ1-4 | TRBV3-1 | TGTGCCAGCAGCCAAGGGGGGTACCGACACCTCGAAAAACTGTTTTTT | CASSQGGYRHLEKLFF
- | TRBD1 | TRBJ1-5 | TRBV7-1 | TGTGCCAGCAGCTCCGGGACAGGGGGCAAACAGCCCCAGCATTTT | CASSSGTGGKQPQHF
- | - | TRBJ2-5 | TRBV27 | TGTGCCAACAGGAACCCCCGGGAGACCCAGTACTTC | CANRNPRETQYF
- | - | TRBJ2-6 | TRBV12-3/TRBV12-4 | TGTGCCAGCACTCCAGGCAACGTCCTGACTTTC | CASTPGNVLTF
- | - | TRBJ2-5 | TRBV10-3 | TGTGTCATCACCGCAGGGGACCAAGAGACCCAGTACTTC | CVITAGDQETQYF
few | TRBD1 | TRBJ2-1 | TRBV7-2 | TGTGCCAGCAGCCCGAGACAGGGTCATGAGCAGTTCTTC | CASSPRQGHEQFF
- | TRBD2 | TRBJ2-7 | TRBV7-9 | TGTGCCAGCAGCCCCGGGGGGAATTACGAGCAGTACTTC | CASSPGGNYEQYF
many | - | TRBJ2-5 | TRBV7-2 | TGTGCCAGCAGCTCCCCCTGGTCTAGACAAGAGACCCAGTACTTC | CASSSPWSRQETQYF
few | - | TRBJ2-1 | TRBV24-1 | TGTGCCACCAGTGATTTCCCCGAAGGGGCAGAGTGGGACAATGAGCAGTTCTTC | CATSDFPEGAEWDNEQFF
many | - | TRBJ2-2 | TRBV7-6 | TGTGCCAGCAGTGTGAACACCGGGGAGCTGTTTTTT | CASSVNTGELFF
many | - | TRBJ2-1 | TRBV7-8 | TGTGCCAGCAGCTTGTACAGGGATGAGCAGTTCTTC | CASSLYRDEQFF
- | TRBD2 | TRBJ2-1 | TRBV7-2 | TGTGCCAGCAGCGTGCCGGGACTAGCGGGGGGGCCGTCATACAATGAGCAGTTCTTC | CASSVPGLAGGPSYNEQFF
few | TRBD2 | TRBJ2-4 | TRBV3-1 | TGTGCCAGCAGCCCAGGGATGGGACTAGCGGGGGAAAAAAACATTCAGTACTTC | CASSPGMGLAGEKNIQYF
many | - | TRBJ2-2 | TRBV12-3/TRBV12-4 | TGTGCCAGCAGTTCGAGGGGACACACCGGGGAGCTGTTTTTT | CASSSRGHTGELFF
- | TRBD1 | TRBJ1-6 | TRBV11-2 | TGTGCCAGCAGCCACGGACAGGGGTATAATTCACCCCTCCACTTT | CASSHGQGYNSPLHF
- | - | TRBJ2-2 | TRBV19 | TGTGCCAGTAGCTCCTCGGGACAACCTACCGGGGAGCTGTTTTTT | CASSSSGQPTGELFF